This T cell receptor beta chain comes out of a study of cytomegalovirus exposure and HLA in healthy donors. A multiplex PCR was run with 60 Vbeta primers and 13 Jbeta primers. Produced via immunoSEQ multiplex PCR; TCRdb's table is partial and in-frame only. This table holds roughly 170,000 clones, 80% found once. Germline V gene lookup returns CDR1 LNHDA and CDR2 SQIVND (reference sequence). CDR3 length equals 13 residues. The V end lost 4 bases, the J end lost 8 bases, and 12 bases lay between the germline ends. The sequenced sample consisted of PBMCs. The sequence was obtained from a boy aged 5-17 years in good health and CMV-seronegative. The chain joins TRBV19 to TRBJ1-5, with TRBD1 as a possible D gene (6 bases). CDR3 in amino acids: CASSNRDSKPQHF. The CDR3 region has the DNA TGTGCCAGTAGTAACAGGGATTCGAAGCCCCAGCATTTT.